The present T cell receptor beta chain was sequenced within a study of control samples from healthy donors and cancer patients. The V gene end was trimmed by 3 bases and the J gene end by 7 bases; junction bases not matched to a gene: 11. The CDR3 consists of 16 residues. Germline CDR1 reads SGDLS; CDR2 reads YYNGEE. This table comes from immunoSEQ multiplex PCR, and its TCRdb copy is limited to in-frame clones, with some not included. The sample records roughly 170,000 clones, over 80% being singletons. This clone was counted only a few times. This clonotype was sampled from a man aged 18 to 35 in good health. Sequenced input: blood. The chain has TRBV9 and TRBJ2-2; 8 bases map to TRBD2. CDR3 region: CASSARGSGVNGELFF. The DNA for the CDR3 is TGTGCCAGCAGCGCAAGGGGTAGCGGGGTGAACGGGGAGCTGTTTTTT.